Described below is a single T cell receptor beta chain sequence and its context. Which antigen it targets is not known. No base-level quality is on record; no much larger clone is a single base apart. Counted from cysteine to phenylalanine, this CDR3 has 14 amino acids. Only the CDR3 DNA stays, 42 bases, in frame from base 1. Trimming leaves V shorter by 5 bases and J shorter by 7 bases, with the junction holding 6 bases beyond the gene matches. CDR1 and CDR2 were assigned from the germline V gene as SGHAT and FQNNGV. The sample comes from a study of cytotoxic CD8 clonotypes in ibrutinib-treated CLL (dated by TCRdb to the early 2020s). In the study overall: The cohort had about a dozen relapsed/refractory and approximately 14 treatment-naive patients; 17 were IGHV unmutated. Response samples were obtained after a median of roughly eleven months of treatment, with a range of roughly 6 to 40 months. All remission and progressive disease samples were collected while patients were still receiving ibrutinib. Cryopreserved peripheral blood mononuclear cells were collected at three points: before therapy, at response, and at either sustained remission or disease progression. Responses were partial in around 25 patients and complete in 2; after median approximately 69 months follow-up, some 15 stayed in remission and some twelve progressed. Samples averaged about 260,000 productive templates and roughly 86,000 productive rearrangements. Longitudinal samples were obtainable from about 30% of the roughly 90 participants in the trial. What the authors observed across the whole study: Public clonotypes were rare and either shrank or stayed stable during treatment, and the rise in clonality at ibrutinib response reflected expansion of private clonotypes. An increase in clonality was observed at ibrutinib response, with clonality remaining stable during sustained remission and falling back toward baseline at progression. Sampling times were not matched between patients in sustained remission and patients whose disease was progressing, and lymph node repertoires were not examined. At baseline, clonality was higher than in age-matched healthy donors and showed a strong correlation with circulating CD8+ T-cell counts.

The time point tag for this specimen amounts to: approximately eleven months on ibrutinib. For TCR beta library preparation, roughly 2 micrograms of genomic DNA was extracted from cryopreserved PBMCs. High-throughput TCR beta sequencing was performed on longitudinal blood samples from CLL patients receiving ibrutinib monotherapy. The patients took part in an open-label, single-center phase 2 trial of ibrutinib monotherapy. Each clonotype received, on average, about 10x coverage in deep resolution sequencing performed on a MiSeq, where the target depth lay between 1 in 1 million and 1 in 200,000 T cells. The immunoSEQ hsTCRB Kit was used to generate the TCR beta libraries. For the original study's pipeline: The data were analyzed with ImmunoSEQ Analyzer and ImmunoSEQ Data Assistant, and V, D and J gene assignments followed IMGT definitions. Clonality, with values ranging from 0 to 1, was calculated as one minus the normalized Shannon entropy of productive rearrangement frequencies. Public clonotype analysis was restricted to overrepresented clonotypes comprising at least 0.05% of each patient's repertoire. Some 13 age-matched healthy donor repertoires from immuneACCESS served as clonality controls. TCRdb limited this immuneACCESS table to in-frame rearrangements with V and J called. A share of clones is missing; checked studies link under half to unresolved V genes, and the rest is unexplained. V and J calls and clone size are those listed in that table; D and trimming were worked out from the DNA. The sample has over 150,000 clones on record, roughly 77% of them singletons. Of the sample, roughly 1.9% falls within the top ten clones.

Sample: PBMCs, taken after 12 months of ibrutinib treatment. The clonotype comes from a human donor with chronic lymphocytic leukemia. The V gene is TRBV11-2 and the J gene is TRBJ1-4, with TRBD1 identical over 8 junction bases. The CDR3 has the sequence CASSRDRGGEKLFF. The bases are TGTGCCAGCAGCCGCGACAGGGGAGGTGAAAAACTGTTTTTT.